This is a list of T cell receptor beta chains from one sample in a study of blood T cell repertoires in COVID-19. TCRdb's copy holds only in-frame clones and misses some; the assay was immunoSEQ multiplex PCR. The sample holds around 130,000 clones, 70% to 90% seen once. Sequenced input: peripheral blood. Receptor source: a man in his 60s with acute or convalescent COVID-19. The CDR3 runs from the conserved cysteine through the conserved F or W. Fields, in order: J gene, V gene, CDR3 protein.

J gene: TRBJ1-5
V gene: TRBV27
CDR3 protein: CASSLRRAEQPQHF

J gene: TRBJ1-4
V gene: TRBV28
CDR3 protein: CASRGTGVKLFF

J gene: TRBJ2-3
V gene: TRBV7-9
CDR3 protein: CASSRPLGRSGDTQYF

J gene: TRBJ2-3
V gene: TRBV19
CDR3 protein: CATRGSDTGLISRDTQYF

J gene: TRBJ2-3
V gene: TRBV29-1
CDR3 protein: CSVEGGSTDTQYF

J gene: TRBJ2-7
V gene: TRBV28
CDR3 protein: CASSLSQVSGEQYF

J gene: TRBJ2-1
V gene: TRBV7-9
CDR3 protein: CASSLAIAGGLYNEQFF

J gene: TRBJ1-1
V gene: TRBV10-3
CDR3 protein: CAISERENTEAFF

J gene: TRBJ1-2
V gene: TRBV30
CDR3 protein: CAWNTGVSLGYGYTF

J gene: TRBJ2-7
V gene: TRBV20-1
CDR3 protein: CSASDRGSRVLYEQYF

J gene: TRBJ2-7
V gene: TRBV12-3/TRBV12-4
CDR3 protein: CASSGSGIYEQYF

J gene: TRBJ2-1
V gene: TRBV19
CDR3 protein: CASSVSWQTSQFF

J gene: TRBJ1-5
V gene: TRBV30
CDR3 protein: CAWSVSGRRNQPQHF

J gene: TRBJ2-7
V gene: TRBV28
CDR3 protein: CASTVRGGTSYEQYF

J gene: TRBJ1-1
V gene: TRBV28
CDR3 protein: CASSSGQVEAFF

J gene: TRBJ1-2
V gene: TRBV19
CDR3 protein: CASSIDREEGYTF

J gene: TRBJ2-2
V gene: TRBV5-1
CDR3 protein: CASQVRETGELFF

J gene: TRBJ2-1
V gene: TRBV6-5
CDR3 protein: CASSYSSGAYNEQFF

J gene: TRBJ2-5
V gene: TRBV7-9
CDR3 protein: CASSSGTQVRWKETQYF

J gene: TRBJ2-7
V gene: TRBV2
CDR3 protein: CASSGDSTYEQYF

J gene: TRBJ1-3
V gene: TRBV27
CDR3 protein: CASSSGQHLSGNTIYF

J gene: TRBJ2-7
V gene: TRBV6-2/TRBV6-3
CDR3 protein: CASSYSAGVYEQYF

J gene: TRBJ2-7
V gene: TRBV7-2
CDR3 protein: CASSSIRGRPYEQYF

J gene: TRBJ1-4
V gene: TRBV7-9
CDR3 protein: CASSLVNEKLFF

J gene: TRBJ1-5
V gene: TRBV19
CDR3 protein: CASTEVTGRPQHF

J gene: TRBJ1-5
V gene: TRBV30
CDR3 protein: CASSGQHRHQPQHF

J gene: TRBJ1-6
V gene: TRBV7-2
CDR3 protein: CASSWAGTNSPLHF